This T cell receptor beta chain comes out of a study of cytomegalovirus exposure and HLA in healthy donors. Background on the study: Of approximately 400 genotyped donors, roughly 80% clustered with self-reported Caucasian donors.

The PCR employed 60 Vbeta primers together with 13 Jbeta primers. Clones were read by immunoSEQ multiplex PCR, and TCRdb kept only the in-frame ones, dropping some. The sample includes over 75,000 clones, roughly 80% of them seen just once. The germline V gene has CDR1 SGHDT and CDR2 YYEEEE. This CDR3 has 16 residues. V gave up 0 bases and J gave up 0 bases, with 12 bases separating them. Study-wide points: There were reportedly fewer N-insertions in an Asian-associated ancestry cluster than the roughly 670-donor mean, in a later analysis.

Concerning this clone: As yet, its antigen is unknown.

The receptor's source is a man aged 55 to 70 in good health and CMV-seropositive. Sample: PBMCs. This chain links TRBV5-6 with TRBJ1-2; D is ambiguous. CDR3 DNA sequence: TGTGCCAGCAGCTTGGTTGCTTTGAGCTCTAACTATGGCTACACCTTC. Protein: CASSLVALSSNYGYTF.